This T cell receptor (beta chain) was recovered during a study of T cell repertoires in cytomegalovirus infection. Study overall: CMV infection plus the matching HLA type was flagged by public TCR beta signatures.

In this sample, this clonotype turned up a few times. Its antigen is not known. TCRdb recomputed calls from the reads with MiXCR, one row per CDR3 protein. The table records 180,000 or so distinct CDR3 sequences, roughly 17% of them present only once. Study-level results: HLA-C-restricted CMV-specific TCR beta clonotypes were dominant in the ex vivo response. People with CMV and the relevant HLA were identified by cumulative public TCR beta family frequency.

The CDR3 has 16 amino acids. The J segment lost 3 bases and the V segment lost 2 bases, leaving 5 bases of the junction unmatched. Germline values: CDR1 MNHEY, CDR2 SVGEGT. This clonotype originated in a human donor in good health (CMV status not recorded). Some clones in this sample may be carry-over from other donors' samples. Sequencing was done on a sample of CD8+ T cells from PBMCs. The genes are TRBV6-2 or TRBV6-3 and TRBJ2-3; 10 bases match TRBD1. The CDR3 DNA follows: TGTGCCAGCAGTTACCCCCGGGGACAGGGGACAGATACGCAGTATTTT. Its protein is CASSYPRGQGTDTQYF.